The source of this T cell receptor beta chain is a study of CXCR3-negative and CXCR3-positive naive CD8 T cells. The CDR3 loop spans 13 amino acids. Each TRB cDNA library was prepared by 5' RACE (with UMI labels). From the 5' RACE reads, TCRdb lists one entry per CDR3 protein and no DNA. This sample's table has about 24,000 distinct CDR3 sequences. The specimen was naive CXCR3- CD8+ T cells from blood. The subset is: CD45RO-CCR7+CD27+CD95- naive CD8+ T cells lacking CXCR3 (TNR3-). This chain links TRBV12-3 or TRBV12-4 with TRBJ2-5; TCRdb lists TRBD1, though no DNA is available to test this call. This receptor was taken from a human donor in good health. Some clones in this sample may be carry-over from other donors' samples. CDR3 in amino acids: CASRGGGDATQYF.